This TCR beta chain derives from a study of cytomegalovirus exposure and HLA in healthy donors (dated by TCRdb to 2015 to 2018). With respect to the entire study: An earlier analysis of roughly 610 of the donors reported about 280 Gb of sequence data and roughly 120 million unique TCR beta sequences obtained from about 200 million T cells. On average, around 240,000 unique TCR beta nucleotide sequences were sequenced per donor among 300 to 500 genotyped donors of the cohort, with roughly 18% of those sequences being non-productive. An earlier analysis of roughly 600 of the donors used high-throughput TCR beta sequencing to judge whether each TCR beta V gene segment behaved as functional or pseudogenic. An early release covering approximately 600 HLA-typed donors comprised approximately 300 gigabases of sequencing data and around 85 million unique TCR sequences. The study used immunosequencing to profile the T cell repertoires of approximately 630 subjects and linked those repertoires to cytomegalovirus serostatus. All discovery cohort repertoires had been generated using a single sequencing platform. The genetic ancestry cluster associated with self-reported Caucasian donors included 81% of the 398 genotyped donors. The study aimed to test whether cataloging public T cell receptors could reveal signatures of past pathogen exposure. Typing coverage differed by locus: A, B, C, DRB1 and DQB1 were typed in roughly 620-640 donors, DQA1 in about 560, DPA1 in 600 to 610, and DPB1 in roughly 470. High-throughput TCR immunosequencing, statistical association of individual TCRs with disease status, and machine learning were combined to predict cytomegalovirus infection status. Several DR-DQ haplotypes were treated as single units for association and clustering because of strong linkage in the cohort. Besides the first cohort of under 700 subjects, a separate validation cohort made up of over 95 different subjects was used. Donor age, sex, ethnicity and CMV serostatus were compiled alongside the repertoire data. The later analysis used no new phenotypic data to find candidate immune exposures, relying instead on TCR beta sequences and their occurrence across donors. A later genetic analysis used genome-wide SNP genotypes for about three fifths of the 666 donors, treating that subset as a discovery cohort. To study patterns of TCR occurrence, a later analysis re-analyzed previously published TCR beta repertoires from around 660 donors and added high-resolution HLA genotyping. HLA typing covered class I and class II loci at four-digit resolution. Overall study results and their limits: For the cohort, immune exposure information was limited to CMV serostatus. Correlated functional status among segregating V segments might be attributable to linkage disequilibrium, but an unknown experimental factor could not be ruled out. Only TCR beta chains were sequenced in this cohort, and the absence of alpha or paired-chain data limited detectable features. Cytomegalovirus status was reported to be diagnosed by the classifier with high specificity and sensitivity in both the original and validation cohorts. In a later genetic analysis, a missense DCLRE1C variant was associated with V-gene and J-gene trimming of TCR beta chains, and the association was replicated in an independent cohort. In an earlier analysis of some 540 of the donors, most TCR beta V segments appeared in productive rearrangements about 90% or about 30% of the time, broadly matching IMGT annotations. The 87-base-pair reads could not distinguish some IMGT-functional V segments, including TRBV6-2 and TRBV6-3, so those segments were excluded. Because HLA typing was unavailable for some donors at each locus, only the typed subset was used in association tests. It was suggested by the authors that the approach could potentially be generalized to other disease states and immunological phenotypes. Specific HLA alleles were associated with 16,951 TCR beta sequences at a false discovery rate of 0.05 in a later analysis. In a later analysis, several top co-occurrence clusters were reported to appear linked to parvovirus B19, influenza, CMV and Epstein-Barr virus. In a later genetic analysis, fewer N-insertions in productive TCRs were reported among donors in an Asian-associated ancestry cluster than the approximately 630-donor mean. A cluster of highly shared sequence variants was judged likely to represent a technical artifact of the sequencing pipeline. A total of 164 TCR beta chains were listed by the study as associated with cytomegalovirus. In a later analysis, the rate of TCR association differed among HLA loci, with DRB1 alleles having the most associated TCRs and HLA-C alleles having the fewest. Across donors, most TCR sequences were observed very rarely, whereas some public TCRs were present in many individuals. Over 15 rarely observed V segments, including chromosome 9 orphons, were excluded from the earlier analysis of a few hundred of the donors because counts were too low. A later analysis found that most CMV-associated TCR beta chains appeared HLA-restricted, with HLA associations seemingly driven largely by CMV exposure. Sequencing depth was assumed to be roughly uniform across donors in the presence/absence analyses, though that assumption may not hold. A further reported finding was that TCR beta sequences accurately predicted the HLA-A and HLA-B alleles for most subjects in the first cohort. In vitro tests confirmed that a few of the cytomegalovirus-associated TCR beta chains recognize cytomegalovirus antigens. When HLA alleles, especially DR and DQ, strongly co-occurred, TCR associations were difficult to assign to individual alleles. In a later analysis, HLA-associated TCR beta chains were found to be more clonally expanded and to have lower generation probabilities than equally common non-associated chains.

V is reduced by 2 bases and J by 4 bases, leaving a spacing of 14 bases between them. The germline V gene (reference sequence) specifies LNHDA as CDR1 and SQIVND as CDR2. The CDR3 goes from the cysteine to the phenylalanine over 15 residues. Only the CDR3 region is kept as DNA, spanning 45 bases read in frame from base 1. The library was produced with the immunoSEQ multiplex PCR assay. A mixture of 60 forward primers for TCR Vbeta segments and 13 reverse primers for TCR Jbeta segments was used in the multiplex PCR. A multiplex PCR assay on genomic DNA amplified the CDR3 region of rearranged TCR beta genes. The amplified TCR beta libraries were sequenced on the Illumina HiSeq System as 87-base-pair reads. Under the source paper's analysis protocol: In a later analysis, 77 million or so unique TCR beta chains were counted across the 500 to 700 repertoires, and around 10 million of these chains were shared by at least two donors. To remove PCR and sequencing errors, raw reads were error-corrected and collapsed into unique sequences using a nearest-neighbor algorithm that merged closely related sequences. V, D and J gene segments were assigned by aligning CDR3 sequences to IMGT reference sequences. Each retained sequence needed at least a six-nucleotide match to both a V gene segment and a J gene segment. A rearrangement counted as productive if the CDR3 had no stop codons and remained in frame with V and J, and every other rearrangement counted as non-productive. CDR3 was defined according to IMGT convention as the region running from the second conserved V-encoded cysteine to the conserved J-encoded phenylalanine. The earlier analysis of approximately 500 of the donors excluded sequences that lacked an unambiguous match to a single V gene segment. An earlier analysis of almost 600 of the donors classified V segments as functional when productive rearrangements were above 56.7% and as segregating when the standard deviation between donors was above 5%. A statistical classification framework was built for diagnosing cytomegalovirus status from the catalog of TCR beta chain sequences. A later analysis assigned V and J genes by comparing TCR nucleotide sequences with IMGT/GENE-DB human TR gene sequences. A later analysis assigned CDR3 sequences and most-parsimonious VDJ recombination scenarios with the TCRdist pipeline. In a later analysis, each TCR beta chain was defined by its CDR3 amino acid sequence together with its V-gene family, and reads without a unique V-gene family were excluded. To address suspected cross-contamination and a sequencing artifact, a later analysis removed approximately 590 highly shared, low-generation-probability nucleotide sequences. In a later analysis, a clonal expansion index was calculated for each public chain from normalized within-repertoire ranks of inferred template counts. A later analysis computed generation probabilities with a VDJ recombination model fitted to out-of-frame rearrangements, and checked the results against IGoR. A later analysis scored TCR-TCR, TCR-HLA and TCR-CMV co-occurrence with hypergeometric tests, applying a repertoire-size bias correction to TCR pairs. False discovery rates were estimated in a later analysis by permuting HLA or CMV assignments 20 times. A later analysis grouped co-occurring TCRs with DBSCAN, adding TCRdist sequence similarity when clustering within HLA-allele-positive subsets. Repertoires with fewer than 30,000 or more than 120,000 public chains, plus five repertoires with anomalous nucleotide sharing, were excluded from co-occurrence clustering. What TCRdb holds here is the immuneACCESS table cut down to in-frame rearrangements. Part of the clones is not present; checked against another copy, under half of the missing clones reflect an unresolved V gene, and the others are unexplained. The V and J calls and the clone size are those of that table, but D and trimming were determined from the DNA. The sample yields some 180,000 clones; nearly 80% were counted once. Of the sample, roughly 3% is held by the ten largest clones.

The cohort was made up of approximately 670 healthy bone marrow donors. Cohort members were all nominally healthy when sampled, although unrecorded immune exposures were likely present. The donor was CMV seronegative and belonged to the group of 352 seronegative cohort members. Every donor gave a peripheral blood sample, and the peripheral blood mononuclear cells from that sample were used for TCR beta sequencing. The Qiagen DNeasy Blood Extraction Kit was used to extract genomic DNA from the blood cell samples. Worth noting for this clone: Its antigen specificity is not known. Per-base quality was not reported, and no clone a single base away is much larger than it.

Specimen: PBMCs. The sequence is built from TRBV19 and TRBJ1-2, and the D gene may be TRBD1, 5 bases matching. The clonotype was recovered from a female donor in good health and CMV-seronegative. The nucleotide sequence reads TGTGCCAGTAGTATAAGTGGGGCTGGGTTCTATGGCTACACCTTC. Its amino acids are CASSISGAGFYGYTF.